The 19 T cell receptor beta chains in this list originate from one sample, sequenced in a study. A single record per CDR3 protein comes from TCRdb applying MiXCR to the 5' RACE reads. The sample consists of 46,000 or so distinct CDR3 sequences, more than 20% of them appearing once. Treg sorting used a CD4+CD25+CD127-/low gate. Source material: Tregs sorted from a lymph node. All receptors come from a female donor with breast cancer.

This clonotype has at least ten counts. The DNA of the CDR3 is TGCAGTGCTGCCGGGACAGGGAGCACAGATACGCAGTATTTT. This translates into CSAAGTGSTDTQYF. The chain couples TRBV20-1 to TRBJ2-3; 9 nucleotides agree with TRBD1. The CDR3 spans 14 residues. The V gene end was trimmed by 5 bases and the J gene end by 0 bases; junction bases not matched to a gene: 3. Germline V gene data show CDR1 as DFQATT and CDR2 as SNEGSKA (reference sequence).

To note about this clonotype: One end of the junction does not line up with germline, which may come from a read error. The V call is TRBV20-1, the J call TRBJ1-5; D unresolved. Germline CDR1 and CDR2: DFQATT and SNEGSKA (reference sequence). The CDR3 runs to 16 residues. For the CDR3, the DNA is TGCAGTGCTAGAGAAGAAACAGCCTATAGCAATCTGCCCCAGCATTTT. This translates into CSAREETAYSNLPQHF.

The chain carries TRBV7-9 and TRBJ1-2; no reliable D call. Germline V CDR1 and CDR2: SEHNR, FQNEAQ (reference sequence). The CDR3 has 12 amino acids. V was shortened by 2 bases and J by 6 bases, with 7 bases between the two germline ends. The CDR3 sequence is CASSLSEDGYTF. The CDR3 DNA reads TGTGCCAGCAGCTTATCAGAAGATGGCTACACCTTC.

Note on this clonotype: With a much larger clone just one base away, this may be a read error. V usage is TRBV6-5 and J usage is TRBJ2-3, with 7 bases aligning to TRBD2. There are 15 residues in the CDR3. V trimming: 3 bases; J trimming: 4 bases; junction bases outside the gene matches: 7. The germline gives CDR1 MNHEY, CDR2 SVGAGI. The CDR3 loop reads CASSYTGGYPDTQYF. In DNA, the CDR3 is TGTGCCAGCAGTTATACGGGAGGATACCCAGATACGCAGTATTTT.

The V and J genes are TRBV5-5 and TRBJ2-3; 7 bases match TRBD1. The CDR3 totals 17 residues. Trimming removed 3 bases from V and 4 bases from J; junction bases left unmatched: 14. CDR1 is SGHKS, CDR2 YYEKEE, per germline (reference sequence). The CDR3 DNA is TGTGCCAGCAGCTCGCTGTGGACAGGTCGGATCGCAGATACGCAGTATTTT. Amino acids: CASSSLWTGRIADTQYF. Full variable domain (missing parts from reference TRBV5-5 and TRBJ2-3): DAGVTQSPTHLIKTRGQQVTLRCSPISGHKSVSWYQQVLGQGPQFIFQYYEKEERGRGNFPDRFSARQFPNYSSELNVNALLLGDSALYLCASSSLWTGRIADTQYFGPGTRLTVL.

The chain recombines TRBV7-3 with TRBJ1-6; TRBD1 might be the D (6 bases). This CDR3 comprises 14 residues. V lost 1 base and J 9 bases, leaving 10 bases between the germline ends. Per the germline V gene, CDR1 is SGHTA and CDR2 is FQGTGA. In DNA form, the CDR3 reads TGTGCCAGCAGCTTAAATGGGGGCGGTTCACCCCTCCACTTT. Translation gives CASSLNGGGSPLHF.

The CDR3 region has the DNA TGTGCCAGCAGCTTATCCGGGACAGGTGTGAATGAGCAGTTCTTC. Amino acid sequence: CASSLSGTGVNEQFF. J is TRBJ2-1 and V is TRBV7-9; TRBD1 matches at 8 bases. From germline, CDR1 is SEHNR and CDR2 FQNEAQ (reference sequence). V trimming: 2 bases; J trimming: 7 bases; junction bases outside the gene matches: 7. This CDR3 has 15 residues. The full variable domain, rest sourced from reference TRBV7-9 and TRBJ2-1, is DTGVSQNPRHKITKRGQNVTFRCDPISEHNRLYWYRQTLGQGPEFLTYFQNEAQLEKSRLLSDRFSAERPKGSFSTLEIQRTEQGDSAMYLCASSLSGTGVNEQFFGPGTRLTVL.

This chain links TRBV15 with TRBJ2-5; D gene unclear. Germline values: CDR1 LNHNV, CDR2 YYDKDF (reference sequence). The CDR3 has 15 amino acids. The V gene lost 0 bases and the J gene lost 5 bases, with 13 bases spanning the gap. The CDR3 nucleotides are TGTGCCACCAGCAGAGATTTTGGACCCTCGGAGACCCAGTACTTC. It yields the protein CATSRDFGPSETQYF. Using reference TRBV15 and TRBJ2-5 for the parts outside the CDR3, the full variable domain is DAMVIQNPRYQVTQFGKPVTLSCSQTLNHNVMYWYQQKSSQAPKLLFHYYDKDFNNEADTPDNFQSRRPNTSFCFLDIRSPGLGDTAMYLCATSRDFGPSETQYFGPGTRLLVL.

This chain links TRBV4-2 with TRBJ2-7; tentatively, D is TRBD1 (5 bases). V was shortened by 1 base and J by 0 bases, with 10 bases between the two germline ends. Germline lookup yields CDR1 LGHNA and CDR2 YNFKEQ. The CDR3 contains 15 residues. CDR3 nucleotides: TGTGCCAGCAGCCAAGTTCAGGGTACCTCCTACGAGCAGTACTTC. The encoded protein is CASSQVQGTSYEQYF.

CDR3 amino acids: CASSLGRRNTGELFF. The CDR3 DNA follows: TGTGCCAGCAGTCTGGGACGTAGGAACACCGGGGAGCTGTTTTTT. The chain employs TRBV12-3 or TRBV12-4 and TRBJ2-2; D is possibly TRBD1 or TRBD2 (5 bases each). Trimming shortened V by 5 bases and J by 1 base, and 11 bases separated the two germline ends. The CDR3 has 15 amino acids.

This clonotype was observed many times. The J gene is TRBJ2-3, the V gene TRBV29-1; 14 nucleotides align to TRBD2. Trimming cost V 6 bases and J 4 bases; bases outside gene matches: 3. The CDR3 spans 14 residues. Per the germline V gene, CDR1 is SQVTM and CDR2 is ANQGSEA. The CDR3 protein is CSVVGLAGADTQYF. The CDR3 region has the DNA TGCAGCGTAGTGGGACTAGCGGGGGCAGATACGCAGTATTTT.

This chain's CDR3 is CASGHEGGTEQYF. CDR3 coding DNA: TGTGCCAGCGGACACGAGGGAGGAACCGAGCAGTACTTC. The chain uses TRBV3-1 and TRBJ2-7; a possible D gene is TRBD2 (6 bases). V was shortened by 8 bases and J by 6 bases, with 17 bases between the two germline ends. The CDR3 has 13 amino acids. Germline V CDR1 and CDR2: LGHDT, YNNKEL (reference sequence).

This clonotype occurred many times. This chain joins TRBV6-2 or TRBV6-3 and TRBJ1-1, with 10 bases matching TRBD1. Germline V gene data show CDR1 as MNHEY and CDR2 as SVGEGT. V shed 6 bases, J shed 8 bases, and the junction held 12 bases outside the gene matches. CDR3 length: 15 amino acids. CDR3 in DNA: TGTGCCAGCAGGACAGGGGGCGGAATAAGCGGCGAAGCTTTCTTT. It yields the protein CASRTGGGISGEAFF.

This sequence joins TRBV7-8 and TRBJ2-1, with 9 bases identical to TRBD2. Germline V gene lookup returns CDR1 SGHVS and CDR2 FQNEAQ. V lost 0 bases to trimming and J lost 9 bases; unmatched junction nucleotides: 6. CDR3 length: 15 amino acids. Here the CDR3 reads CASSLALAGRGEQFF. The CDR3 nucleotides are TGTGCCAGCAGCTTAGCTCTAGCGGGAAGGGGTGAGCAGTTCTTC.

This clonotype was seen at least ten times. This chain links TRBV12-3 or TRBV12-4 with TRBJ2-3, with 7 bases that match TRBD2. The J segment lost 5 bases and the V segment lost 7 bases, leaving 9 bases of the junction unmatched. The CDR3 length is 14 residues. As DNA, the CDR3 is TGTGCCAGCACCTATCCGGGGGGAGGAGATACGCAGTATTTT. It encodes CASTYPGGGDTQYF.

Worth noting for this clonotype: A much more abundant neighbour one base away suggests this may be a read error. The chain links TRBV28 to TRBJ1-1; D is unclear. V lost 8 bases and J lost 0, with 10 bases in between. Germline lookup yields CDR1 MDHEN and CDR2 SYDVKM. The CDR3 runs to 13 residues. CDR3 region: CASSTFLNTEAFF. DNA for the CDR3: TGTGCCAGCTCGACATTCCTGAACACTGAAGCTTTCTTT.

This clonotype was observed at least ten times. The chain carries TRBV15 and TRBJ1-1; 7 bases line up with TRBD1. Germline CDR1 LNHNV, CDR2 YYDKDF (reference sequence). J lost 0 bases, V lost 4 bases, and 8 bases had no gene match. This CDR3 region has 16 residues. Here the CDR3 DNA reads TGTGCCACCAGCAAAGGGGGCCCCAGGATGAACACTGAAGCTTTCTTT. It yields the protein CATSKGGPRMNTEAFF.

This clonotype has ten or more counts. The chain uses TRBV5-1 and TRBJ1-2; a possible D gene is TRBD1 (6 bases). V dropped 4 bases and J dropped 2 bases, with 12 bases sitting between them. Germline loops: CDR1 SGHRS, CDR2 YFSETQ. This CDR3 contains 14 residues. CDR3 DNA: TGCGCCAGCAGCACGGGACAAACCAACTATGGCTACACCTTC. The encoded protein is CASSTGQTNYGYTF.

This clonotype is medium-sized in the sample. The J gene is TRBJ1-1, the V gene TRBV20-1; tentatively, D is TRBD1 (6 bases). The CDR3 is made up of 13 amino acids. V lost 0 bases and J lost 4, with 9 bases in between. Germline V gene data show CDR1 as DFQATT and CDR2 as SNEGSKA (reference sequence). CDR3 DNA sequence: TGCAGTGCTAGAGATGGGGGGCGCACTGAAGCTTTCTTT. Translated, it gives CSARDGGRTEAFF.